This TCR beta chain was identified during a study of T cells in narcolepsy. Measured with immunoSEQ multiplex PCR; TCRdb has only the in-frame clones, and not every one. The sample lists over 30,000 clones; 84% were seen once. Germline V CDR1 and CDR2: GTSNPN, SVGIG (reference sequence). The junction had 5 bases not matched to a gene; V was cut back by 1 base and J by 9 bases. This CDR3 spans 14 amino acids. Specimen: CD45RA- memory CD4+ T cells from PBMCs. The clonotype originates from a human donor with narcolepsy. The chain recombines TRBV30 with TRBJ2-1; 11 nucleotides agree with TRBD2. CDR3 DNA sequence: TGTGCCTGGAGTGGGAGACTAGCGGGGTTTGAGCAGTTCTTC. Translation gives CAWSGRLAGFEQFF. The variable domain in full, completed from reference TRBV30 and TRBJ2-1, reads SQTIHQWPATLVQPVGSPLSLECTVEGTSNPNLYWYRQAAGRGLQLLFYSVGIGQISSEVPQNLSASRPQDRQFILSSKKLLLSDSGFYLCAWSGRLAGFEQFFGPGTRLTVL.